The TCR beta chain under discussion was sequenced for a study of T cells after yellow fever vaccination. The study, taken as a whole, reports: Clonotypes shared by both compartments, CD4 and CD8, made up a small share. In FACS-sorted repertoires, abundant clonotypes from the bulk population could appear as contaminants.

TCRdb independently ran MiXCR on the 5' RACE reads; one entry per CDR3 protein. The sample has some 200,000 distinct CDR3 sequences; about 11% are singletons. V lost 5 bases and J 1 base, leaving 17 bases between the germline ends. Germline loops: CDR1 SGHTA, CDR2 FQGNSA. The CDR3 is 17 residues long. To note about this clonotype: No antigen is known for it.

The genes are TRBV7-2 and TRBJ2-2; D is undetermined. The sequence was obtained from a man aged 18 to 29 who received the YFV17D yellow fever vaccine. The sample here was CD8+ T cells sorted from PBMCs, taken 15 days after the yellow fever booster vaccination. The CDR3 DNA sequence: TGTGCCAGCAGCCTACTCCCGGCGGACGTGAACACCGGGGAGCTGTTTTTT. Residues: CASSLLPADVNTGELFF. The full variable domain, rest sourced from reference TRBV7-2 and TRBJ2-2, is GAGVSQSPSNKVTEKGKDVELRCDPISGHTALYWYRQSLGQGLEFLIYFQGNSAPDKSGLPSDRFSAERTGGSVSTLTIQRTQQEDSAVYLCASSLLPADVNTGELFFGEGSRLTVL.